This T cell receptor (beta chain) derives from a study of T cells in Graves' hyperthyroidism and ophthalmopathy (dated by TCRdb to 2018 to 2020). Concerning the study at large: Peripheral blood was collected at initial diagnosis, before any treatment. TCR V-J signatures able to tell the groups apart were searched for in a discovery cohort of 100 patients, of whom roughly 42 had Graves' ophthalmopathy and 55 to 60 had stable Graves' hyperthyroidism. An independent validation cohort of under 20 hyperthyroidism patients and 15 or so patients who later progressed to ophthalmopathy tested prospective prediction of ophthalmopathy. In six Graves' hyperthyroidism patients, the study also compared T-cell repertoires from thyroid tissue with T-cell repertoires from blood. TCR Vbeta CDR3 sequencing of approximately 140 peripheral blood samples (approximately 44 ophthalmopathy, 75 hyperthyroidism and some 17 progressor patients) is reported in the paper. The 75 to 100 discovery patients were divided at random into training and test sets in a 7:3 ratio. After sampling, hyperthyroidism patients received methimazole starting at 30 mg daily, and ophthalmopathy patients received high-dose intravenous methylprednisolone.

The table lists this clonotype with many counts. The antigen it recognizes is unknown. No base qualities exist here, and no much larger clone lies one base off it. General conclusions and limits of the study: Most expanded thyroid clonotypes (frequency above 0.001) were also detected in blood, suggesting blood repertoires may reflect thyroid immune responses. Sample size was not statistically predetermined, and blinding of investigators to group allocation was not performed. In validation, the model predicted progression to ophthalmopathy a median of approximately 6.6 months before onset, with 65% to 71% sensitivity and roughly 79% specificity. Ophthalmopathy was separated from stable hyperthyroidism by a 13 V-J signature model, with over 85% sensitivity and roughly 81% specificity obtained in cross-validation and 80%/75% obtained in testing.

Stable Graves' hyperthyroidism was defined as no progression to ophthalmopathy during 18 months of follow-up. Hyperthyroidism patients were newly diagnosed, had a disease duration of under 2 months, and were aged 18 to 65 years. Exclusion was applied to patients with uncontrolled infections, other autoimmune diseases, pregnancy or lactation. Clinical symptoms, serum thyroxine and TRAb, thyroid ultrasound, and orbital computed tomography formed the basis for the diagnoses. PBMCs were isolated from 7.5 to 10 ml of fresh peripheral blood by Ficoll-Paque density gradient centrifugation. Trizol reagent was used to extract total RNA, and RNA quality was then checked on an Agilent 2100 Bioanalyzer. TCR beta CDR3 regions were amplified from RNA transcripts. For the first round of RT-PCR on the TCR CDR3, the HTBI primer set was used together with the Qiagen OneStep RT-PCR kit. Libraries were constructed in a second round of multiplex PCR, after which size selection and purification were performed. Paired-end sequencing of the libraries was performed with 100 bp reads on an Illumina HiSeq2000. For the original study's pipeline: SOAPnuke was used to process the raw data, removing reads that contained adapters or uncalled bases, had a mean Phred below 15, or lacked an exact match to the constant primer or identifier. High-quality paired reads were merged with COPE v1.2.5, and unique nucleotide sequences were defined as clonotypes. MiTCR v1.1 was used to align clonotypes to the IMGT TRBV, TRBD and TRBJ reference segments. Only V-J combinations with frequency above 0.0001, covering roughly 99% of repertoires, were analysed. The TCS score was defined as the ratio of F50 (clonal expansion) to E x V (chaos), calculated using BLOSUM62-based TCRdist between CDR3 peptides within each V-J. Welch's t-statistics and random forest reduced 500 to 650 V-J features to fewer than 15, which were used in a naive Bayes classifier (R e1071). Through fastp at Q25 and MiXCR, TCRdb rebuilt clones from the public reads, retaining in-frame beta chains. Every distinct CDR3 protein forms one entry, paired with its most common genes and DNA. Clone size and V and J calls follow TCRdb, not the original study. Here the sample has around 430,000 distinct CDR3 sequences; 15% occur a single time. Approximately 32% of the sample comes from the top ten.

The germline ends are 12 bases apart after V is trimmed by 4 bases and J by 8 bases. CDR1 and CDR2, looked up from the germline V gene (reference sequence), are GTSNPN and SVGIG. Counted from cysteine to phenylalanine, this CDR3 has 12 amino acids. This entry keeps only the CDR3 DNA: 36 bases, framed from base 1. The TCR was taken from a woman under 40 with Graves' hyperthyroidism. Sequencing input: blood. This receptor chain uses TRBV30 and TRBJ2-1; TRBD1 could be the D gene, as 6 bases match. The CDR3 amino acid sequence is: CAWNRDSYEQFF. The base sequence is TGTGCCTGGAACAGGGATTCCTATGAGCAGTTCTTC.